This TCR beta chain was retrieved from a study of CD8 T cells in ankylosing spondylitis. Whole-study findings and limits: Several highly homologous variants made up a TCR beta motif, and this motif appeared characteristic of ankylosing spondylitis blood.

Quantitative 5'-RACE with molecular barcodes produced the TCR beta libraries. TCRdb reprocessed the 5' RACE reads with MiXCR, giving one entry per CDR3 protein. Seen here are 130,000 or so distinct CDR3 sequences, more than 15% observed once, and the top ten hold about 33%. This clonotype has a handful of counts. Antigen specificity is unknown. The V and J ends lost 7 bases and 2 bases, in that order; junction bases with no gene match: 5. The CDR3 is 13 amino acids. Per the germline V gene, CDR1 is SGHRS and CDR2 is YFSETQ. Sequencing was carried out using blood, either unsorted or a sorted T cell fraction (not recorded which). The chain is built from TRBV5-1 and TRBJ2-7, with 8 positions matching TRBD2. The receptor was derived from a male donor with ankylosing spondylitis. Here the CDR3 DNA reads TGCGCCAGCGGCCAACTAGCGGCCTACGAGCAGTACTTC. Translating it yields CASGQLAAYEQYF.